This entry concerns a single T cell receptor (beta chain). The authors ran a second PCR of 7 to 11 cycles using a sample-barcoded 5' primer and a J-beta primer mix. TCRdb processed the 5' RACE reads anew with MiXCR; each CDR3 protein has one entry. The sample has some 920,000 distinct CDR3 sequences; roughly half are singletons. This CDR3 region has 13 residues. The V and J ends lost 1 base and 10 bases respectively, with 11 bases between them. Germline V gives CDR1 LGHNA, CDR2 YNFKEQ. This sample was included in a study of blood T cells in healthy people across ages. The chain employs TRBV4-2 and TRBJ2-1; D is possibly TRBD1 or TRBD2 (5 bases each). The TCR sequence derives from a woman between 55 and 75 years old in good health. The sample consisted of blood. The CDR3 region has the DNA TGTGCCAGCAGCCAAGTTCCTGGGACCGAGCAGTTCTTC. As protein: CASSQVPGTEQFF.